These T cell receptor beta chains were read from a single sample in a study of blood T cell repertoires in COVID-19. Generated by immunoSEQ multiplex PCR, the TCRdb table keeps only in-frame clones and is missing some. The sample consists of 200,000 to 250,000 clones, over 60% of them appearing once. The specimen sequenced was peripheral blood. These receptors were obtained from a woman between 65 and 79 years old with acute or convalescent COVID-19. Each CDR3 is given with its conserved first and last residue. D genes are given only for firm matches. Not every row has a clone size; where given, it reads once, few, many or a size class.

j_gene	abundance	d_gene	v_gene	CDR3nt	CDR3aa
TRBJ2-1	.	TRBD1	TRBV24-1	TGTGCCACCAGTGATGGACAGGGCGCGACTAGTCAAGACAATGAGCAGTTCTTC	CATSDGQGATSQDNEQFF
TRBJ2-3	.	.	TRBV5-1	TGCGCCAGCAGCAAGCAACCGGGGGATACGCAGTATTTT	CASSKQPGDTQYF
TRBJ2-3	.	.	TRBV3-1/TRBV3-2	TGTGCCAGCAGTTCCTTGGGGGGAACCACAGATACGCAGTATTTT	CASSSLGGTTDTQYF
TRBJ2-1	.	TRBD2	TRBV11-2	TGTGCCAGCAGCATAGCTCTGACTAGCGGGGGAGCTAATGAGCAGTTCTTC	CASSIALTSGGANEQFF
TRBJ2-5	.	.	TRBV10-1	TGCGCCAGCAGTGACGGGGAGACCCAGTACTTC	CASSDGETQYF
TRBJ1-1	.	.	TRBV18	TGTGCCAGCTCACCACCGCGGACATACACTGAAGCTTTCTTT	CASSPPRTYTEAFF
TRBJ2-5	.	TRBD2	TRBV24-1	TGTGCCACCAGTGATAGCGGGGGGGCCGAGACCCAGTACTTC	CATSDSGGAETQYF
TRBJ2-6	.	TRBD2	TRBV11-2	TGTGCCAGCAGCCCGACTAGCGGGGGGCCTGGGGCCAACGTCCTGACTTTC	CASSPTSGGPGANVLTF
TRBJ2-3	.	.	TRBV24-1	TGTGCCACCAGTGAGCCGTTATTTGGTTTAAAGGGGGAGTACGCTGCAGATACGCAGTATTTT	CATSEPLFGLKGEYAADTQYF
TRBJ2-1	.	.	TRBV7-9	TGTGCCAGCAGCCCAAGAGGCCTCCAAGGAAATGAGCAGTTCTTC	CASSPRGLQGNEQFF
TRBJ1-2	.	TRBD1	TRBV6-5	TGTGCCAGCACCCGGACAGGGGGCGAGAAAGGCTACACCTTC	CASTRTGGEKGYTF
TRBJ1-1	.	.	TRBV10-1	TGCGCCAGCCAGGACAGTCATATGAACACTGAAGCTTTCTTT	CASQDSHMNTEAFF
TRBJ2-7	.	TRBD1	TRBV6-5	TGTGCCAGCAGTCGCCCGGGACAGGGGGCTGGGGAGCAGTACTTC	CASSRPGQGAGEQYF
TRBJ1-1	few	TRBD1	TRBV27	TGTGCCAGCAGTTTAAGGGGGGCAGGGGGCCAGAACACTGAAGCTTTCTTT	CASSLRGAGGQNTEAFF
TRBJ2-5	.	TRBD1	TRBV7-2	TGTGCCAGCAGCCGGGACAGATCGGAGACCCAGTACTTC	CASSRDRSETQYF
TRBJ2-1	few	TRBD2	TRBV9	TGTGCCAGCCGGCCCTGGGCGGGGGGGGACAATGAGCAGTTCTTC	CASRPWAGGDNEQFF
TRBJ1-1	.	.	TRBV30	TGTGCCTGGAGCAGCGCCGCTGAAGCTTTCTTT	CAWSSAAEAFF
TRBJ2-3	few	.	TRBV7-2	TGTGCCAGCAGCTCAAGGACGGACCTCAGGGGCACAGATACGCAGTATTTT	CASSSRTDLRGTDTQYF